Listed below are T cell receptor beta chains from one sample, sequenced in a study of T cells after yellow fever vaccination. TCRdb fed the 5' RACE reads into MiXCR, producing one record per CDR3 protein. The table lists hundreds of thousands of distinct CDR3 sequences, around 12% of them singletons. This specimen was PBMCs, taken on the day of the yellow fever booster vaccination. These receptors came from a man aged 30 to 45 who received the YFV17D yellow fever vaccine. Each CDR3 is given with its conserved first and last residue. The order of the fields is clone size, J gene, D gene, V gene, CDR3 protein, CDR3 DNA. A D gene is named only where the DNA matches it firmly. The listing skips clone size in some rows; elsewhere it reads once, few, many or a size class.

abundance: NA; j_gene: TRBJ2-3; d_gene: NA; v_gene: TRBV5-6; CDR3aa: CASTDSGRTDTQYF; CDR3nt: TGTGCCAGCACCGACAGCGGGCGCACAGATACGCAGTATTTT
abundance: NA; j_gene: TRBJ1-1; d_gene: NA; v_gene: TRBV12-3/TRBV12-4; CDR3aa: CASSLGDEAFF; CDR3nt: TGTGCCAGCAGTTTAGGGGACGAAGCTTTCTTT
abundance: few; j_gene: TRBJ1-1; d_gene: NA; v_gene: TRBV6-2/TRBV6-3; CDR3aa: CASSYRKGQFMDTEAFF; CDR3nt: TGTGCCAGCAGTTACCGTAAGGGGCAGTTCATGGACACTGAAGCTTTCTTT
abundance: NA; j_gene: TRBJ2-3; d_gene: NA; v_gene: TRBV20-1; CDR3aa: CSASGMTGSTDTQYF; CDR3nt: TGCAGTGCTAGCGGCATGACTGGAAGCACAGATACGCAGTATTTT
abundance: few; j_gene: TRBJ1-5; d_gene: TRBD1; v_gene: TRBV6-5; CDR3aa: CASSYSMTGGQSNQPQHF; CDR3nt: TGTGCCAGCAGTTACTCGATGACAGGGGGCCAGAGCAATCAGCCCCAGCATTTT
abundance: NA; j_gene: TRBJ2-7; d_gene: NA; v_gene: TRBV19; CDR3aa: CASSPRDSASYEQYF; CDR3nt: TGTGCCAGTAGTCCCCGGGACTCGGCTTCCTACGAGCAGTACTTC
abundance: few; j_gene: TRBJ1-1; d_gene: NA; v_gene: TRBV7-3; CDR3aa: CASKDPGGMNTEAFF; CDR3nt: TGTGCCAGCAAAGATCCGGGGGGGATGAACACTGAAGCTTTCTTT
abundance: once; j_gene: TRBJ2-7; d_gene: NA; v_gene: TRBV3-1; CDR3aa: CASSQKRASYEQYF; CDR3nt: TGTGCCAGCAGCCAAAAGCGGGCGTCCTACGAGCAGTACTTC
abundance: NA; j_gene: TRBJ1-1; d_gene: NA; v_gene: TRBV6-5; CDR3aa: CASSYGGGEFTEAFF; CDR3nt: TGTGCCAGCAGTTACGGGGGTGGGGAATTCACTGAAGCTTTCTTT
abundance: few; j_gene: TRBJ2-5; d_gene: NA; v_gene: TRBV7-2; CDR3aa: CASSLSMGTGANTQYF; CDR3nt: TGTGCCAGCAGCTTATCTATGGGGACTGGCGCCAACACCCAGTACTTC
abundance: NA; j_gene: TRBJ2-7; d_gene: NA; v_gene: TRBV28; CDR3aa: CASRPGPRTYEQYF; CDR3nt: TGTGCCAGCAGGCCAGGGCCCCGTACCTACGAGCAGTACTTC
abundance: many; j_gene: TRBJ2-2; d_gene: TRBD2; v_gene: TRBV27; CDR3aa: CASSLTGYLSAGVNTGELFF; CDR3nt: TGTGCCAGCAGTCTAACAGGGTACCTCTCAGCGGGAGTGAACACCGGGGAGCTGTTTTTT
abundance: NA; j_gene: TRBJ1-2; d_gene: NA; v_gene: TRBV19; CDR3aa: CASTAQANYGYTF; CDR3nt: TGTGCCAGTACGGCTCAAGCTAACTATGGCTACACCTTC
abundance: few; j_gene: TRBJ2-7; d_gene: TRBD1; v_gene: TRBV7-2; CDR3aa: CASSLGTGGINEQYF; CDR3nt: TGTGCCAGCAGCTTAGGCACAGGGGGAATCAACGAGCAGTACTTC
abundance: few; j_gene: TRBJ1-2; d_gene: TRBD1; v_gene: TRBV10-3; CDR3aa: CAISERTGVNYGYTF; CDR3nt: TGTGCCATCAGTGAGAGGACAGGGGTTAACTATGGCTACACCTTC
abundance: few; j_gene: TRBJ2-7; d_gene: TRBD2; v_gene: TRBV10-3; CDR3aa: CAISEEGLARF; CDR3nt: TGTGCCATCAGTGAAGAGGGACTAGCGCGGTTT
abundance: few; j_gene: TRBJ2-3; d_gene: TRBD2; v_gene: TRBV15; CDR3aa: CATRGSRTSGENTDTQYF; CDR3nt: TGTGCCACCCGGGGTTCTAGGACTAGCGGGGAAAACACAGATACGCAGTATTTT
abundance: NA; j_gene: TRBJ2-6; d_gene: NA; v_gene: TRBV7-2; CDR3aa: CASSRSGGANVLTF; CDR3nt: TGTGCCAGCAGCCGGAGTGGTGGGGCCAACGTCCTGACTTTC
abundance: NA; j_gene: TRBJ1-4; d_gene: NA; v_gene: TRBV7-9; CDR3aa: CASSQTRTTNEKLFF; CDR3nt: TGTGCCAGCAGCCAAACCAGGACAACTAATGAAAAACTGTTTTTT
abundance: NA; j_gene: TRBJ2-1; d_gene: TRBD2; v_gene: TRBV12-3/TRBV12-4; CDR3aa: CASSFAAGGRRSYNEQFF; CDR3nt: TGTGCCAGCAGTTTTGCTGCGGGAGGGAGGAGATCCTACAATGAGCAGTTCTTC
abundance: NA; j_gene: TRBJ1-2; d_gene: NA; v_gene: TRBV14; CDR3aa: CASSQSGVYGYTF; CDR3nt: TGTGCCAGCAGCCAGTCAGGCGTCTATGGCTACACCTTC
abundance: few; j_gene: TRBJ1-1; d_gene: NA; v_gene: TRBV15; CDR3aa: CATSQTGTVEAFF; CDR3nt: TGTGCCACCAGCCAAACAGGGACGGTGGAGGCTTTCTTT
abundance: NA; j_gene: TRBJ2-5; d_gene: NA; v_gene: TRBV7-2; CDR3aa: CASSPSMGNGKTQYF; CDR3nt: TGTGCCAGCAGCCCTTCCATGGGGAATGGGAAGACCCAGTACTTC
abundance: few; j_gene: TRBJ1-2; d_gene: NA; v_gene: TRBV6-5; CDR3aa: CASSYSNGKGGYTF; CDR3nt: TGTGCCAGCAGTTACTCGAATGGGAAAGGTGGCTACACCTTC
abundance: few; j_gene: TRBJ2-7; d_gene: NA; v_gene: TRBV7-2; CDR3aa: CASSPLRAYEQYF; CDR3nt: TGTGCCAGCAGCCCTCTACGGGCCTACGAGCAGTACTTC
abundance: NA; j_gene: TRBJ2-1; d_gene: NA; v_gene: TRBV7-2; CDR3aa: CATQGTTYNEQFF; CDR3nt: TGTGCGACCCAGGGGACTACTTACAATGAGCAGTTCTTC
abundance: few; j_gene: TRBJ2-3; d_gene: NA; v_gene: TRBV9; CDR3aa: CASSVRGRITDTQYF; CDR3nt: TGTGCCAGCAGCGTTCGGGGCAGAATCACAGATACGCAGTATTTT
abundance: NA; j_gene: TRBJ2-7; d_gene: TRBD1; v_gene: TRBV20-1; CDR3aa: CSAGRTGGFREQYF; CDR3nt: TGCAGTGCCGGAAGGACAGGGGGCTTTAGGGAGCAGTACTTC
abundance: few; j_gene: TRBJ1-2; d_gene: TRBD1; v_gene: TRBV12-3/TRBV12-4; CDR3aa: CASRGTAPQYGYTF; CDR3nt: TGTGCCAGCAGAGGGACAGCTCCCCAATATGGCTACACCTTC
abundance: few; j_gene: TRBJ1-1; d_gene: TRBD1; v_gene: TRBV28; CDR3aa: CASSMTGWSEAFF; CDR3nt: TGTGCCAGCAGTATGACAGGGTGGAGTGAGGCTTTCTTT
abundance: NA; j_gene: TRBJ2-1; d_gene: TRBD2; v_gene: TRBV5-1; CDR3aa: CASSLAGLAGANEQFF; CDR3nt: TGCGCCAGCAGCTTGGCCGGACTAGCGGGAGCAAATGAGCAGTTCTTC
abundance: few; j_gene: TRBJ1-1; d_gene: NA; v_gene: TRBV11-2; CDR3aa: CASGRWGRTMNTEAFF; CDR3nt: TGTGCCAGCGGAAGATGGGGGAGGACGATGAACACTGAAGCTTTCTTT
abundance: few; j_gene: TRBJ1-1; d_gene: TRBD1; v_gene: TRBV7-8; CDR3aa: CASSWVPGQGEAFF; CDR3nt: TGTGCCAGCAGCTGGGTCCCGGGACAGGGAGAAGCTTTCTTT
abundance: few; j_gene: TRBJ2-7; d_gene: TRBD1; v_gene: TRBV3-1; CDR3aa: CASSQAPGTGTYEQYF; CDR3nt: TGTGCCAGCAGCCAAGCCCCCGGGACAGGGACCTACGAGCAGTACTTC
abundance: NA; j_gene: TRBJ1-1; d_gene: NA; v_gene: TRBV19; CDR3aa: CASSIDGRTTEAFF; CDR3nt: TGTGCCAGTAGTATCGATGGCCGTACCACCGAAGCTTTCTTT
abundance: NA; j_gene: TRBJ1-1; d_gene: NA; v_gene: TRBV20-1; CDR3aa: CRGSARTDTEAFF; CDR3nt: TGCAGAGGCTCGGCACGTACTGACACTGAAGCTTTCTTT
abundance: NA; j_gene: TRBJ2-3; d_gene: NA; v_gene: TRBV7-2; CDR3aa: CASSYFRGTDTQYF; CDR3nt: TGTGCCAGCAGCTACTTCAGGGGCACAGATACGCAGTATTTT
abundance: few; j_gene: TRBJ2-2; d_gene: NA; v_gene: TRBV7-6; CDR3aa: CASSPPGKHTGELFF; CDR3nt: TGTGCCAGCAGCCCCCCCGGGAAACACACCGGGGAGCTGTTTTTT
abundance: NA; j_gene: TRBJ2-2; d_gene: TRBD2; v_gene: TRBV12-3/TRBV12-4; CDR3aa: CASKTGTSASGELFF; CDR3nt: TGTGCCAGCAAGACCGGGACTAGCGCTTCCGGGGAGCTGTTTTTT